Shown below are 20 T cell receptor beta chains from a single sample sequenced in a study of blood T cell repertoires in COVID-19. TCRdb's copy holds only in-frame clones and misses some; the assay was immunoSEQ multiplex PCR. The sample holds 250,000 to 300,000 clones, roughly nine tenths seen once. Sample: peripheral blood. The receptors here all came from a woman in her twenties or thirties with COVID-19, enrolled during active disease.

This CDR3 reads CATSEGGRFQPQHF. For the CDR3, the DNA is TGTGCCACCAGTGAGGGGGGGAGGTTTCAGCCCCAGCATTTT. The chain links TRBV24-1 to TRBJ1-5; the D gene is possibly TRBD1 (5 bases). Germline V gene data show CDR1 as KGHDR and CDR2 as SFDVKD. V lost 4 bases, J lost 6 bases, and 12 bases lay in between. CDR3 length: 14 amino acids.

The V and J genes are TRBV7-9 and TRBJ1-2; D gene ambiguous. The V end lost 5 bases, the J end lost 0 bases, and 10 bases lay between the germline ends. Germline V gives CDR1 SEHNR, CDR2 FQNEAQ (reference sequence). The CDR3 loop spans 14 amino acids. The CDR3 protein is CASSPWTTNYGYTF. The CDR3 DNA reads TGTGCCAGCAGCCCTTGGACTACTAACTATGGCTACACCTTC.

This sequence joins TRBV19 and TRBJ2-3; maybe TRBD1 (6 bases). The germline CDR1 and CDR2 sequences are LNHDA and SQIVND (reference sequence). V was cut by 2 bases and J by 4 bases, with 13 bases left in between. The CDR3 is 15 amino acids. CDR3 sequence (DNA): TGTGCCAGTAGTATACTTTCAGGGGTCCCAGATACGCAGTATTTT. This encodes CASSILSGVPDTQYF.

The CDR3 DNA sequence: TGTGCCAGTAGTACTAATAATCACAATGAGCAGTTCTTC. Its translation is CASSTNNHNEQFF. This chain links TRBV19 with TRBJ2-1; no definite D call. CDR1 is LNHDA and CDR2 is SQIVND in the germline V gene (reference sequence). The CDR3 sequence is 13 residues long. V lost 4 bases and J lost 5, with 9 bases in between.

The chain employs TRBV15 and TRBJ2-3; the match to TRBD2 covers 14 bases. Unmatched junction bases numbered 4, after V lost 0 bases and J lost 5 bases. Germline loops: CDR1 LNHNV, CDR2 YYDKDF (reference sequence). The CDR3 has 17 amino acids. The CDR3 nucleotides are TGTGCCACCAGCAGAGACCCGGGACTAGCGGGGGAAGATACGCAGTATTTT. As protein: CATSRDPGLAGEDTQYF.

The chain has TRBV6-4 and TRBJ2-2, with 7 positions matching TRBD2. The junction had 5 bases not matched to a gene; V was cut back by 7 bases and J by 0 bases. Germline CDR1 MRHNA, CDR2 SNTAGT. The CDR3 is made up of 15 amino acids. The CDR3 sequence is CASTETSSNTGELFF. The CDR3 region has the DNA TGTGCCAGCACTGAGACTAGCTCGAACACCGGGGAGCTGTTTTTT.

This clone has only one observation. The chain links TRBV7-9 to TRBJ1-3; no clear D gene. The germline V gene encodes CDR1 SEHNR and CDR2 FQNEAQ (reference sequence). V was shortened by 3 bases and J by 8 bases, with 8 bases between the two germline ends. This CDR3 spans 12 amino acids. For the CDR3, the DNA is TGTGCCAGCAGCTTTGGGGAGGACACCATATATTTT. Protein product: CASSFGEDTIYF.

CDR3 coding DNA: TGCGCCAGCAGCCATGCGACAGGGGGTTACGAGCAGTACTTC. Residues: CASSHATGGYEQYF. The chain is built from TRBV4-1 and TRBJ2-7, with 9 positions matching TRBD1. Trimming cost V 3 bases and J 4 bases; bases outside gene matches: 4. In germline, CDR1 is MGHRA, CDR2 YSYEKL. The CDR3 runs 14 residues.

The sample holds one count of this clone. The genes are TRBV6-6 and TRBJ2-2; D unclear. The CDR3 is 14 residues long. Germline V lookup: CDR1 MNHNY, CDR2 SVGAGI (reference sequence). The V end was cut by 4 bases, the J end by 3 bases, with 9 bases between. The CDR3 region has the DNA TGTGCCAGCAGTTTCGCAGTCCACACCGGGGAGCTGTTTTTT. Translation gives CASSFAVHTGELFF.

The chain carries TRBV7-9 and TRBJ2-7; D is undetermined. Trimming shortened V by 7 bases and J by 5 bases, and 18 bases separated the two germline ends. There are 14 residues in the CDR3. CDR1 SEHNR and CDR2 FQNEAQ come from the germline V gene (reference sequence). The CDR3 DNA follows: TGTGCCAGCAACACTCCGGAGCTGTTCGACGAGCAGTACTTC. Its translation is CASNTPELFDEQYF.

The chain carries TRBV2 and TRBJ2-3; tentative D call: TRBD2 (6 bases). Germline V gives CDR1 SNHLY, CDR2 FYNNEI. There are 13 residues in the CDR3. Trimming pared 7 bases from V and 9 bases from J, leaving 17 bases between. The CDR3 bases are TGTGCCAGCATCTTCGGGGCGGGGCAGACGCAGTATTTT. Its protein product is CASIFGAGQTQYF. The full variable domain, in which reference TRBV2 and TRBJ2-3 provide the parts outside the CDR3, is EPEVTQTPSHQVTQMGQEVILRCVPISNHLYFYWYRQILGQKVEFLVSFYNNEISEKSEIFDDQFSVERPDGSNFTLKIRSTKLEDSAMYFCASIFGAGQTQYFGPGTRLTVL.

This clone appeared once. The rearrangement uses TRBV14 and TRBJ2-1; possibly TRBD1 for D (5 bases). CDR1 SGHDN and CDR2 FVKESK come from the germline V gene. The CDR3 has 14 amino acids. V dropped 3 bases and J dropped 9 bases, with 15 bases sitting between them. The CDR3 DNA reads TGTGCCAGCAGCCAGGTTCGTAGTAGGGGTGAGCAGTTCTTC. Residues: CASSQVRSRGEQFF.

This sequence joins TRBV21-1 and TRBJ1-1; no DNA check was done on the table's D call, TRBD1. TRBV21-1 is assigned pseudogene status. This CDR3 spans 16 amino acids. This CDR3 is CASSKRDREVGTEAFF. The CDR3 DNA is TGTGCCAGCAGCAAAAGGGACAGGGAGGTAGGCACTGAAGCTTTCTTT.

This chain links TRBV7-7 with TRBJ2-1; possible D gene TRBD1, 6 bases. The V gene lost 5 bases and the J gene lost 7 bases, with 9 bases spanning the gap. This CDR3 has 12 amino acids. Germline V lookup: CDR1 SSHAT, CDR2 FNYEAQ (reference sequence). CDR3 nucleotides: TGTGCCAGCAGCCTCAGGGGTAATGAGCAGTTCTTC. This gives the protein CASSLRGNEQFF.

J is TRBJ2-1 and V is TRBV10-3; D might be TRBD1 (5 bases). Looked up from germline, CDR1 is ENHRY and CDR2 is SYGVKD. The length of the CDR3 is 15 residues. V was shortened by 7 bases and J by 0 bases, with 13 bases between the two germline ends. The CDR3 is CAITSTESSYNEQFF. In DNA form, the CDR3 reads TGTGCCATCACCTCGACAGAAAGCTCCTACAATGAGCAGTTCTTC.

The chain is built from TRBV6-6 and TRBJ1-1; D is unresolved. The V and J ends lost 7 bases and 0 bases respectively, with 12 bases between them. The germline CDR1 and CDR2 sequences are MNHNY and SVGAGI (reference sequence). This CDR3 comprises 14 residues. This chain's CDR3 is CASTLLSVNTEAFF. CDR3 nucleotide sequence: TGTGCCAGCACGCTCCTTTCGGTGAACACTGAAGCTTTCTTT.

The genes are TRBV15 and TRBJ2-4, with a tentative D call TRBD2 (5 bases). The CDR3 is 15 residues long. The V gene lost 4 bases and the J gene lost 1 base, with 11 bases spanning the gap. The germline gives CDR1 LNHNV, CDR2 YYDKDF (reference sequence). The CDR3 here is CATSISTGAKNIQYF. The CDR3 bases are TGTGCCACCAGCATATCCACGGGGGCCAAAAACATTCAGTACTTC.

The V gene is TRBV7-9, the J gene TRBJ2-3; tentative D call: TRBD2 (6 bases). Trimming stripped 1 base from V and 4 bases from J, with 9 bases between. This CDR3 has 14 residues. CDR1 and CDR2 (germline): SEHNR, FQNEAQ (reference sequence). The CDR3 region has the DNA TGTGCCAGCAGCTTAGATCCGGGGGCAGATACGCAGTATTTT. It encodes CASSLDPGADTQYF.

This clone is a singleton in its sample. CDR3 sequence (DNA): TGTGCCAGTAGACAGGGGAGATCCTACGAGCAGTACTTC. Translation gives CASRQGRSYEQYF. This rearrangement joins TRBV19 to TRBJ2-7; 7 bases line up with TRBD1. J was trimmed by 1 base and V by 6 bases; bases with no gene match: 3. The CDR3 runs to 13 residues. Germline CDR1 reads LNHDA; CDR2 reads SQIVND (reference sequence).

Comments on this clone: At the DNA level, this CDR3 is encoded by other sequences in the same sample as well. V gene TRBV9 combines with J gene TRBJ2-7; the match to TRBD1 covers 7 bases. J gave up 3 bases and V 0 bases, and 3 bases lay outside the gene matches. CDR1 SGDLS and CDR2 YYNGEE come from the germline V gene. This CDR3 comprises 14 residues. The DNA of the CDR3 is TGTGCCAGCAGCGTAGGGGACAGCAGCTACGAGCAGTACTTC. Translating it yields CASSVGDSSYEQYF.